This passage covers 5 T cell receptor beta chains from one sample sequenced in a study of T cell responses to AZD1222 COVID-19 vaccine. Libraries were prepared by immunoSEQ multiplex PCR; TCRdb keeps only in-frame clonotypes and omits some of them. The sample carries 84,000 or so clones, roughly nine tenths recorded once. Sequencing used peripheral blood, obtained on day 0 of AZD1222 vaccination. The origin of the receptors is an adult in good health.

The chain joins TRBV3-1 (or the pseudogene TRBV3-2) to TRBJ2-7; D is possibly TRBD1 (6 bases). Trimming pared 0 bases from V and 4 bases from J, leaving 10 bases between. The CDR3 runs to 14 residues. The germline gives CDR1 LGHDT, CDR2 YNNKEL (reference sequence). The CDR3 spells CASSQETGWYEQYF. The CDR3 DNA follows: TGTGCCAGCAGCCAAGAAACAGGGTGGTACGAGCAGTACTTC.

This sequence joins TRBV6-5 and TRBJ1-6; 11 bases line up with TRBD1. CDR1 and CDR2 from the germline V gene are MNHEY and SVGAGI. This CDR3 spans 15 amino acids. V dropped 6 bases and J dropped 9; count of bases not matched to a gene: 7. The CDR3, as DNA: TGTGCCAGCAGCCAGCCGGGACAGGGGGTTTCACCCCTCCACTTT. The encoded protein is CASSQPGQGVSPLHF.

The chain combines TRBV24-1 with TRBJ2-5; the D gene is possibly TRBD2 (6 bases). CDR1 and CDR2 from the germline V gene are KGHDR and SFDVKD. This CDR3 has 15 amino acids. Trimming shortened V by 3 bases and J by 4 bases, and 14 bases separated the two germline ends. The CDR3 is CATSDPGTSGETQYF. Written as DNA, the CDR3 is TGTGCCACCAGTGATCCCGGGACTTCGGGAGAGACCCAGTACTTC.

The rearrangement joins TRBV5-1 to TRBJ2-3; perhaps TRBD1 as D (6 bases). This CDR3 spans 17 amino acids. V was trimmed by 0 bases and J by 8 bases, leaving 22 bases between them. The V gene's germline CDR1 is SGHRS and CDR2 YFSETQ. CDR3 loop: CASSLERSRGYVATQYF. CDR3 nucleotides: TGCGCCAGCAGCTTGGAACGGAGCAGGGGCTATGTGGCTACGCAGTATTTT.

DNA for the CDR3: TGTGCCAGCAGCCCCGCCTCAGCCAATCAGCCCCAGCATTTT. It encodes CASSPASANQPQHF. J is TRBJ1-5 and V is TRBV6-5; D unclear. V was shortened by 6 bases and J by 3 bases, with 12 bases between the two germline ends. CDR1 MNHEY and CDR2 SVGAGI come from the germline V gene. This CDR3 contains 14 residues.